This T cell receptor beta chain is drawn from a study of CD8 T cells in Susac syndrome (dated by TCRdb to about 2019). A note on the overall study: Of the Susac syndrome patients who were sequenced, roughly eight were in clinical remission while roughly six had clinically active disease. The study used repertoire sequencing to test whether antigen drove CD8+ T cell activation and differentiation in Susac syndrome. At the time of blood withdrawal, Susac syndrome patients were either therapy-naive, taking corticosteroids (with some also receiving IVIg), or on IVIg alone. Study-wide conclusions, independent of this receptor: In the CD4+ T cell repertoire of Susac syndrome patients, clonal expansion was not detected. The TCR sequencing and HLA analysis was acknowledged to have included a relatively small number of individuals.

Peripheral blood CD8+ and CD4+ T cells from healthy donors, Susac syndrome patients and multiple sclerosis patients were profiled by high-throughput TCR beta sequencing. The Susac syndrome patients fulfilled recently defined diagnostic criteria for definite or probable disease. Bulk CD8+ and CD4+ T cells were purified by magnetic negative isolation, while CD8+ TEMRA cells were enriched using FACS. Blood was collected in EDTA tubes and processed within 24 hours, with PBMCs isolated through density gradient centrifugation. PBMCs intended for TCR sequencing were cryopreserved in liquid nitrogen and thawed later in a water bath at 37 degrees C. Purity of sorted or isolated CD4+, CD8+ and CD8+ TEMRA cells was at least 90%. Concerning this clonotype itself: It has no known antigen specificity. Base qualities are missing; no much larger clone stands one base away.

RNA was extracted using the RNeasy kit, and roughly 0.5 to 1 microgram was reverse transcribed with random hexamers. The immunoSEQ multiplex PCR assay, covering 54 Vbeta and 13 Jbeta segments, was used to amplify TCR beta CDR3 regions. Bias from PCR amplification was corrected by using a synthetic template baseline for primer optimization and for computational correction. Per the original workflow: Reads were annotated to V, D and J genes per IMGT and analyzed with immunoSEQ Analyzer, keeping only productive sequences. To calculate clonality, Shannon entropy was normalized by log2 of the number of productive unique sequences and then subtracted from one. For each patient and control, public and private clones were evaluated within the 100 most prevalent clones. Clones were defined as Susac-specific if absent from the healthy and MS cohorts, from 900 to 1,200 published viral clones and from other ImmuneACCESS disease sequences. TCRdb's own reprocessing of the public reads used fastp at Q25 and MiXCR and kept productive beta chains. Entries are consolidated by CDR3 protein sequence, retaining the most common genes and DNA. What appears here as the V and J calls and clone size reflects TCRdb's work, not the paper's. The sample table records 160,000 or so distinct CDR3 sequences; approximately 95% of these occur just once. The ten most abundant clones make up 0.16% of the sample.

CDR1 and CDR2, per the germline V gene, are SQVTM and ANQGSEA. The CDR3 runs 11 amino acids, cysteine and phenylalanine included. Solely the CDR3 DNA is kept, with 33 bases framed from the first base. V and J are truncated by 7 bases and 2 bases respectively, leaving an intervening sequence of 9 bases. The sequence was collected from a human donor with Susac syndrome. The sequence links TRBV29-1 to TRBJ2-7, with TRBD1 as a weak D call on 6 bases. What was sequenced was CD4+ T cells from PBMCs. The sequence in DNA is TGCAGCGGAGGGACACCCTACGAGCAGTACTTC. It translates to CSGGTPYEQYF.